The subject of this entry is one T cell receptor (beta chain). Its antigen is currently unknown. The CDR3 is 14 amino acids. V was clipped by 6 bases and J by 5 bases, with 14 bases between them. These data come from a study of post-analysis software for immune sequencing data. Every TCR beta cDNA library bore unique molecular identifiers. TCRdb processed the PCR reads anew with MiXCR; each CDR3 protein has one entry. The top ten clones hold roughly 12% of a sample with hundreds of thousands of distinct CDR3 sequences, approximately 59% of them seen once. General study points: Controls showed significantly higher normalized Chao1 diversity than did multiple sclerosis patients. Roughly five TRBV segments, including TRBV5-6, TRBV5-1 and TRBV20-1, were more frequent in patients than controls. Samples from one preparation batch, clustered by F measure, grouped strongly together.

Sequenced sample: blood. The chain couples TRBV12-3 or TRBV12-4 to TRBJ1-5, with D perhaps TRBD1 (5 bases). The sequence derives from a girl between 2 and 10 years old with multiple sclerosis. The CDR3 here is CASSPIWGDQPQHF. CDR3 nucleotide sequence: TGTGCCAGCAGCCCCATTTGGGGGGATCAGCCCCAGCATTTT.